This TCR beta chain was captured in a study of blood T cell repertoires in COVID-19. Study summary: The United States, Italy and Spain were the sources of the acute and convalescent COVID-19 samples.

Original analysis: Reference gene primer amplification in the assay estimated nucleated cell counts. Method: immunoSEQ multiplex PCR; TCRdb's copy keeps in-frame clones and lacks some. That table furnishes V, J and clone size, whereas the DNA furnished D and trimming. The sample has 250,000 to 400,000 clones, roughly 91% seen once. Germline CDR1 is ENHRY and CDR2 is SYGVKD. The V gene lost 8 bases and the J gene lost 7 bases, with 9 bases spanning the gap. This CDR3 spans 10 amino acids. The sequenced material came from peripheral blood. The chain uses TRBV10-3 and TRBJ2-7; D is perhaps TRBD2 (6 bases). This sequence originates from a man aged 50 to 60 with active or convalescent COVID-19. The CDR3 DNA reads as TGTGCCATCGGGAGGCCGGAGCAGTACTTC. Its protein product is CAIGRPEQYF.